This T cell receptor beta chain comes out of a study of PD-L1 blockade in urothelial cancer. Each patient presented with locally advanced or metastatic urothelial carcinoma. The V and J ends lost 5 bases and 4 bases respectively, with 9 bases between them. This CDR3 has 13 amino acids. Germline V gene data show CDR1 as MNHEY and CDR2 as SVGAGI. Sequencing used immunoSEQ multiplex PCR; TCRdb keeps in-frame clones, though not all of them. The table has some 15,000 clones, more than 75% seen once; the top ten hold around 15%. This clone has only one observation. The sequence came from a man aged 65 to 85 with urothelial cancer. The chain employs TRBV6-5 and TRBJ1-5; D is unresolved. This material consisted of PBMCs, taken around atezolizumab (anti-PD-L1) treatment. In nucleotides, the CDR3 is TGTGCCAGCAGTCTCGGGAGGAATCAGCCCCAGCATTTT. Amino acid sequence: CASSLGRNQPQHF.